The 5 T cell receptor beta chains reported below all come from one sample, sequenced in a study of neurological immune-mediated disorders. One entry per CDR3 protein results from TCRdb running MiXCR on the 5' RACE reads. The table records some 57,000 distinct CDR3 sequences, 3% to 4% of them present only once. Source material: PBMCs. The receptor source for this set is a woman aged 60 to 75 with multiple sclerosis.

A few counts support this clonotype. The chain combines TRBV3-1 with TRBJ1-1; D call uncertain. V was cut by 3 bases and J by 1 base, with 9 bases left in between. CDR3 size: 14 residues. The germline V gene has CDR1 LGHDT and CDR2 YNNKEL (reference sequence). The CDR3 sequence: CASSQPSQNTEAFF. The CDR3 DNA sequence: TGTGCCAGCAGCCAGCCCAGTCAGAACACTGAAGCTTTCTTT.

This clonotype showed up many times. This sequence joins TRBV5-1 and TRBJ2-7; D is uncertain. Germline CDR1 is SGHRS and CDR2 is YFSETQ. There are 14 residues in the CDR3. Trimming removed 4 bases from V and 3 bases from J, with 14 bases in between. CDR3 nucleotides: TGCGCCAGCAGCCCGATTCCCTCAATCTACGAGCAGTACTTC. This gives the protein CASSPIPSIYEQYF.

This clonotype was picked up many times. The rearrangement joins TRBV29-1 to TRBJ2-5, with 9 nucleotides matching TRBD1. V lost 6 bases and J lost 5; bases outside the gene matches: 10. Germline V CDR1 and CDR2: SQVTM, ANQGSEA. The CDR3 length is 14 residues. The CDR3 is CSVERTGASETQYF. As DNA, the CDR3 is TGCAGCGTGGAGCGGACAGGGGCCAGTGAGACCCAGTACTTC.

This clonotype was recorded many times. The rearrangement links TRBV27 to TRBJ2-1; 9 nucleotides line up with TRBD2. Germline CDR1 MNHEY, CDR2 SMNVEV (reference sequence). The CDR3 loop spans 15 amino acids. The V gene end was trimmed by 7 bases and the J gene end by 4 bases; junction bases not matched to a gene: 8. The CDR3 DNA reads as TGTGCCAGCAAAGGACTAGCGCCCCTTTACAATGAGCAGTTCTTC. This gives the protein CASKGLAPLYNEQFF.

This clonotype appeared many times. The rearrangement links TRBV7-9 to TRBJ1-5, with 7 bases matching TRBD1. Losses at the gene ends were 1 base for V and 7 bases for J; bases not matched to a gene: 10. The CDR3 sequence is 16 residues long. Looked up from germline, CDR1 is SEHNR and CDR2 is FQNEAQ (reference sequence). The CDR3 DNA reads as TGTGCCAGCAGCTTAGTGGAGGGGGCGATAGGGCAGCCCCAGCATTTT. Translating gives CASSLVEGAIGQPQHF.